This is a list of T cell receptor beta chains from one sample in a study of T cells in Graves' hyperthyroidism and ophthalmopathy. TCRdb redid the calling of the multiplex PCR reads with MiXCR, one entry per CDR3 protein. The sample carries hundreds of thousands of distinct CDR3 sequences, around 17% recorded once. The sequenced sample was blood. The source of these receptors is a woman younger than 35 with Graves' hyperthyroidism. CDR3s leave out the opening cysteine and the closing phenylalanine or tryptophan. Clone size is given for some rows only: seen once, a few or many times, or a class if the clone is expanded.

cdr3_aa: ASRLPQGQGEMY
clone_size: once
j_call: TRBJ2-5
v_call: TRBV12-3/TRBV12-4

cdr3_aa: ASSLWGTGNEKLF
clone_size: few
j_call: TRBJ1-4
v_call: TRBV5-1

cdr3_aa: SARHFRGHGNTIY
clone_size: -
j_call: TRBJ1-3
v_call: TRBV20-1

cdr3_aa: ASSQEWPGSNTEAF
clone_size: many
j_call: TRBJ1-1
v_call: TRBV3-1

cdr3_aa: ASSPDKGAGYNEQF
clone_size: many
j_call: TRBJ2-1
v_call: TRBV5-6

cdr3_aa: ASSIEQGFSNQPQH
clone_size: few
j_call: TRBJ1-5
v_call: TRBV19

cdr3_aa: ASSLALFGREYEQY
clone_size: -
j_call: TRBJ2-7
v_call: TRBV7-9

cdr3_aa: ASSLAGVQF
clone_size: -
j_call: TRBJ2-1
v_call: TRBV7-6

cdr3_aa: SARDSRGDYEQY
clone_size: many
j_call: TRBJ2-7
v_call: TRBV20-1

cdr3_aa: ASSIGQGWPGELF
clone_size: -
j_call: TRBJ2-2
v_call: TRBV19

cdr3_aa: SASHGTGNNQPQH
clone_size: few
j_call: TRBJ1-5
v_call: TRBV20-1

cdr3_aa: ASSLWASGESYQETQY
clone_size: many
j_call: TRBJ2-5
v_call: TRBV12-3/TRBV12-4

cdr3_aa: SAPGARGAF
clone_size: few
j_call: TRBJ1-1
v_call: TRBV20-1

cdr3_aa: ASSESGRTQY
clone_size: -
j_call: TRBJ2-5
v_call: TRBV10-1

cdr3_aa: SARELAGETGELF
clone_size: many
j_call: TRBJ2-2
v_call: TRBV20-1

cdr3_aa: ATSRAWTTQETQY
clone_size: few
j_call: TRBJ2-5
v_call: TRBV15

cdr3_aa: ASSLGVAGATDTQY
clone_size: many
j_call: TRBJ2-3
v_call: TRBV7-2

cdr3_aa: ASSETGGATRTEAF
clone_size: few
j_call: TRBJ1-1
v_call: TRBV12-3/TRBV12-4

cdr3_aa: ATSRQGTLSGANVLT
clone_size: -
j_call: TRBJ2-6
v_call: TRBV15

cdr3_aa: ASSSYRGSGANVLT
clone_size: few
j_call: TRBJ2-6
v_call: TRBV11-2

cdr3_aa: SVETSGLSTDTQY
clone_size: many
j_call: TRBJ2-3
v_call: TRBV29-1

cdr3_aa: ASSPPGTGGYEQY
clone_size: many
j_call: TRBJ2-7
v_call: TRBV28

cdr3_aa: ASSLILAVAQY
clone_size: many
j_call: TRBJ2-3
v_call: TRBV5-1

cdr3_aa: SATPSRLGQPQH
clone_size: -
j_call: TRBJ1-5
v_call: TRBV20-1

cdr3_aa: SVGAANNEQF
clone_size: many
j_call: TRBJ2-1
v_call: TRBV29-1

cdr3_aa: ASSGGGAYSYNEQF
clone_size: -
j_call: TRBJ2-1
v_call: TRBV5-4

cdr3_aa: AWEADGTNEKLF
clone_size: many
j_call: TRBJ1-4
v_call: TRBV30

cdr3_aa: ASSLRSGGATSTDTQY
clone_size: few
j_call: TRBJ2-3
v_call: TRBV7-2

cdr3_aa: ASSSYGTEDTGELF
clone_size: many
j_call: TRBJ2-2
v_call: TRBV6-1